This T cell receptor (beta chain) was sequenced during a study of tumor-infiltrating lymphocytes in primary liver carcinoma. At least ten counts were recorded for this clonotype. Starting material of around 460 ng total RNA yielded TCR beta cDNA via a constant-region primer. Nested multiplex PCR, run for three rounds with slightly modified ARM-PCR, yielded TCR beta libraries. Two initial PCR rounds of approximately 10 cycles each paired TRBV1-TRBV30 forward primers with a C-beta reverse primer. Each CDR3 protein is one row after TCRdb ran MiXCR on the multiplex PCR reads. The sample carries about 44,000 distinct CDR3 sequences, around 79% recorded once. Both RNA and DNA were isolated together from around 18-30 mg of bulk tissue that had not been sorted. This CDR3 is 16 amino acids long. The V and J ends lost 0 bases and 2 bases respectively, with 8 bases between them. Per germline, CDR1 MGHRA and CDR2 YSYEKL.

The material sequenced was liver tumor tissue from sampling region 3. Subset reported: tumor region T3, left-lateral pole. The sequence came from a man between 40 and 49 years old with primary liver carcinoma and hepatitis B virus infection. The J gene is TRBJ2-6, the V gene TRBV4-1; D is perhaps TRBD1 (5 bases). The CDR3 sequence: CASSQEAGTGANVLTF. CDR3 DNA: TGCGCCAGCAGCCAAGAAGCAGGGACTGGGGCCAACGTCCTGACTTTC.